A single T cell receptor beta chain is shown here with its context. Original handling: The authors estimated nucleated cell counts from reference gene primer amplification. The protocol was immunoSEQ multiplex PCR, while the TCRdb copy is restricted to in-frame clones and leaves out a portion. V, J and clone size derive from that table, while D and trimming were established from the DNA sequence. This sample has some 120,000 clones; more than 60% occur once, and the top ten carry approximately 2%. The source of the sample is a study of blood T cell repertoires in COVID-19. Study in general: Sources were T cells, B-cell-depleted T cells, or PBMCs; the material itself was cDNA or gDNA.

The length of the CDR3 is 14 residues. Trimming shortened V by 0 bases and J by 5 bases, and 8 bases separated the two germline ends. Germline V gene sequence: CDR1 MNHEY, CDR2 SMNVEV (reference sequence). The genes are TRBV27 and TRBJ2-1, with D perhaps TRBD1 (5 bases). This clonotype was obtained from a woman between 70 and 85 years old with acute or convalescent COVID-19. Input material: peripheral blood. This chain's CDR3 is CASSLSVRDNEQFF. In nucleotides, the CDR3 is TGTGCCAGCAGTTTATCGGTCAGGGACAATGAGCAGTTCTTC.